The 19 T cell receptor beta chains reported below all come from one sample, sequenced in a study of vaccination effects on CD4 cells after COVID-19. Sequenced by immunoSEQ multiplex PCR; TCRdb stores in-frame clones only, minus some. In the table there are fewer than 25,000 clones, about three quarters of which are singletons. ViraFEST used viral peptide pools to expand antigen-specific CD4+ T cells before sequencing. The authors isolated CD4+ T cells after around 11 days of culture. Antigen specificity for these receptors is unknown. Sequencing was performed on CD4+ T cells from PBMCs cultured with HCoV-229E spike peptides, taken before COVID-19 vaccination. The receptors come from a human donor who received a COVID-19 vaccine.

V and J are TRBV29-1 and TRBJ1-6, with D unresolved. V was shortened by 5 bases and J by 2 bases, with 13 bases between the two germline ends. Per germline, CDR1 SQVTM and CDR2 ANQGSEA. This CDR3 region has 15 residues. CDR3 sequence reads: CSVTTSGAYNSPLHF. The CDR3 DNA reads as TGCAGCGTTACAACTTCAGGAGCCTATAATTCACCCCTCCACTTT.

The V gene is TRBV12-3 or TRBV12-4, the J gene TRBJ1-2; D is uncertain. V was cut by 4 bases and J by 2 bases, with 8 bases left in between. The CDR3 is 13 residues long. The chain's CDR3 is CASSSAGNYGYTF. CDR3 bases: TGTGCCAGCAGTTCGGCGGGGAACTATGGCTACACCTTC.

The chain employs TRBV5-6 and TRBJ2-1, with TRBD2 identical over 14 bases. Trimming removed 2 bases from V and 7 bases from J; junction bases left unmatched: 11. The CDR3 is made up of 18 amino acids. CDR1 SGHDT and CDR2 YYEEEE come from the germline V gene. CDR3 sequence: CASSLSLRLAGGRNEQFF. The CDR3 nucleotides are TGTGCCAGCAGCTTATCCCTGAGACTAGCGGGAGGGAGGAATGAGCAGTTCTTC.

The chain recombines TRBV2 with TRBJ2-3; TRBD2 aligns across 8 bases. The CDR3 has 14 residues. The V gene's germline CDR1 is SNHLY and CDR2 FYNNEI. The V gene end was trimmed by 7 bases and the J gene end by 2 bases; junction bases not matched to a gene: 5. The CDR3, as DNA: TGTGCCAGCATACGTAGCGGGGTCACAGATACGCAGTATTTT. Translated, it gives CASIRSGVTDTQYF.

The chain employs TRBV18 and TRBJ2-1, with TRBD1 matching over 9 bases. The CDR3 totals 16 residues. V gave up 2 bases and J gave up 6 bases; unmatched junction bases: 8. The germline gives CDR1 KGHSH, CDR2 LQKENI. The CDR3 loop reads CASSPSQGQGLNEQFF. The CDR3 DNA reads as TGTGCCAGCTCACCAAGTCAGGGACAGGGTCTCAATGAGCAGTTCTTC.

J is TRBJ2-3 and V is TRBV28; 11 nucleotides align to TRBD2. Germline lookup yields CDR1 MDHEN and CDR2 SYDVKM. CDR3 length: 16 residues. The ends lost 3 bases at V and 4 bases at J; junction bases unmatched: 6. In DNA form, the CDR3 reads TGTGCCAGCAGTTTCCTAGCGGGAGGTGGGGCAGATACGCAGTATTTT. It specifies CASSFLAGGGADTQYF.

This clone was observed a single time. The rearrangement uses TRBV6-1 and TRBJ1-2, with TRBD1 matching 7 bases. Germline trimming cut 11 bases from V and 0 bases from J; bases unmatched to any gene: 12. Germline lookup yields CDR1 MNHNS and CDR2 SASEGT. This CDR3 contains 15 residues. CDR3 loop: CAGSQGYDANYGYTF. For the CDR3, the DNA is TGTGCCGGTTCACAGGGGTATGATGCTAACTATGGCTACACCTTC.

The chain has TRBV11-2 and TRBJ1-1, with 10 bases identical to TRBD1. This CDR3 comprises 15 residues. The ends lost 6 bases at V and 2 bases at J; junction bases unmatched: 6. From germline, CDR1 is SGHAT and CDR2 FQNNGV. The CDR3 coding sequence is TGTGCCAGCAGATACCGGGACAGGGGAAACACTGAAGCTTTCTTT. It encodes CASRYRDRGNTEAFF. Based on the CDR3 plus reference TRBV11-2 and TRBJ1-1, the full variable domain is EAGVAQSPRYKIIEKRQSVAFWCNPISGHATLYWYQQILGQGPKLLIQFQNNGVVDDSQLPKDRFSAERLKGVDSTLKIQPAKLEDSAVYLCASRYRDRGNTEAFFGQGTRLTVV.

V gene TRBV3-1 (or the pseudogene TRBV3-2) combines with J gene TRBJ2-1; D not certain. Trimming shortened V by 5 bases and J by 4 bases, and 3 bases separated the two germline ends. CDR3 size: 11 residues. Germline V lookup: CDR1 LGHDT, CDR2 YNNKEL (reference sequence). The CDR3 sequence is CASSRYNEQFF. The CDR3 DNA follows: TGTGCCAGCAGCAGGTACAATGAGCAGTTCTTC.

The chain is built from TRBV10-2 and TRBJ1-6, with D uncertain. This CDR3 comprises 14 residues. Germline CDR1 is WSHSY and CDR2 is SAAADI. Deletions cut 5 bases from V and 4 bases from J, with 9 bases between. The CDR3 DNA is TGCGCCAGCAGTCCCACCGATTATAATTCACCCCTCCACTTT. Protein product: CASSPTDYNSPLHF.

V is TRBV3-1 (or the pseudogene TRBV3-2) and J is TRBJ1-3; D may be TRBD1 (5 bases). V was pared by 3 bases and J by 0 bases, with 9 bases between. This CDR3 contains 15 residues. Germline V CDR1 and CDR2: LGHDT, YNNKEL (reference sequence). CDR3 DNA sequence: TGTGCCAGCAGCCACCACAGGAGCTCTGGAAACACCATATATTTT. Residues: CASSHHRSSGNTIYF.

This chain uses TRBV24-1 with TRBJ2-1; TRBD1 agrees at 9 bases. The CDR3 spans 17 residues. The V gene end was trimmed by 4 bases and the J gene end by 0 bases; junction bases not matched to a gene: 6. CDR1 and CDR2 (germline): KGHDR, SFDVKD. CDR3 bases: TGTGCCACCAGTGACCCTGTGACAGGGGGCTCCTACAATGAGCAGTTCTTC. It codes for CATSDPVTGGSYNEQFF.

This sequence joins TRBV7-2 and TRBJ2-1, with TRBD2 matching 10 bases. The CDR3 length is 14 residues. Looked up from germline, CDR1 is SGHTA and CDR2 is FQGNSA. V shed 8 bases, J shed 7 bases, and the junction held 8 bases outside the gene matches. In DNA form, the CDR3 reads TGTGCCAGCCAACTAGCGGGAAGATATAATGAGCAGTTCTTC. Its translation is CASQLAGRYNEQFF.

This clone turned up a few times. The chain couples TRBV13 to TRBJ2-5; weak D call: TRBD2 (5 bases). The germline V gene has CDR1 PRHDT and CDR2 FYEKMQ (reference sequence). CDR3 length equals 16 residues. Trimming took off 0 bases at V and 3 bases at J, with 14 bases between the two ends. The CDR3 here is CASSLGPGTRKETQYF. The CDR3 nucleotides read TGTGCCAGCAGCTTAGGCCCCGGTACTAGGAAAGAGACCCAGTACTTC.

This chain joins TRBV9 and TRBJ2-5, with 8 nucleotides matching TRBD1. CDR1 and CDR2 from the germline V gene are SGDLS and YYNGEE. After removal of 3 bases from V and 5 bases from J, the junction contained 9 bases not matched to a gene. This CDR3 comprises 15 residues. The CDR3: CASSASGQVIETQYF. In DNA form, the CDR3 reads TGTGCCAGCAGCGCATCGGGACAGGTGATTGAGACCCAGTACTTC.

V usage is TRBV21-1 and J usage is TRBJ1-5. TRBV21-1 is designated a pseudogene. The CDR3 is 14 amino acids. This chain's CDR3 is CASSRVGGSQPQHF. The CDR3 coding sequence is TGTGCCAGCAGCCGAGTAGGAGGGAGTCAGCCCCAGCATTTT.

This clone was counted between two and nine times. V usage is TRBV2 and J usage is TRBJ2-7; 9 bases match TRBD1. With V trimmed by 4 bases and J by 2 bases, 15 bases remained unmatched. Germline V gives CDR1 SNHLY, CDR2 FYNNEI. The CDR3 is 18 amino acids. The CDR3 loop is CASSVPAFGQGLTYEQYF. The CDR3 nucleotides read TGTGCCAGCAGTGTTCCCGCTTTCGGACAGGGGCTTACCTACGAGCAGTACTTC. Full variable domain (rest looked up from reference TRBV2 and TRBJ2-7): EPEVTQTPSHQVTQMGQEVILRCVPISNHLYFYWYRQILGQKVEFLVSFYNNEISEKSEIFDDQFSVERPDGSNFTLKIRSTKLEDSAMYFCASSVPAFGQGLTYEQYFGPGTRLTVT.

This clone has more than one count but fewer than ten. The CDR3 reads CSASVGRNSPLHF. In DNA, the CDR3 is TGCAGTGCTAGTGTAGGTAGAAATTCACCCCTCCACTTT. This sequence joins TRBV20-1 and TRBJ1-6; no firm D call. Trimming stripped 3 bases from V and 7 bases from J, with 10 bases between. The CDR3 length is 13 residues. CDR1 is DFQATT and CDR2 is SNEGSKA in the germline V gene (reference sequence).

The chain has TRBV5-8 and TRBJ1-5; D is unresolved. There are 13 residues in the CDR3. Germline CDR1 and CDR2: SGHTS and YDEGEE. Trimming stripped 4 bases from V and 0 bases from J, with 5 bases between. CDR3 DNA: TGTGCCAGCAGCCCTTATAGCAATCAGCCCCAGCATTTT. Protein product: CASSPYSNQPQHF.